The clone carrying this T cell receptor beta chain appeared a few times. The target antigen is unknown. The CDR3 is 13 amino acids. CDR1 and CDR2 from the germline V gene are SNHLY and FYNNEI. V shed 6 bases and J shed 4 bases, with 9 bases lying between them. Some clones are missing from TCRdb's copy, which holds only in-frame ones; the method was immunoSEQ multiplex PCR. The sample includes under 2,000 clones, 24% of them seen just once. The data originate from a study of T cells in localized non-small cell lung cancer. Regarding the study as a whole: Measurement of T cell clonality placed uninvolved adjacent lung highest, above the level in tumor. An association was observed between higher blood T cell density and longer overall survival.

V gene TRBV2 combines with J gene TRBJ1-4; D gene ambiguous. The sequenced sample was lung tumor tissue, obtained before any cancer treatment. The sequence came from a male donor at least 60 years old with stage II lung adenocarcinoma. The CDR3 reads CASSMVLNEKLFF. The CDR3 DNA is TGTGCCAGCAGCATGGTCCTTAATGAAAAACTGTTTTTT.